The 26 T cell receptor beta chains listed next were all sequenced from one sample in a study of OX40 agonist ivuxolimab in advanced cancers. TCRdb's copy holds only in-frame clones and misses some; the assay was immunoSEQ multiplex PCR. The repertoire holds fewer than 55,000 clones, with 75% to 90% as singletons. Specimen: CD4+ or CD8+ T cells sorted from blood, collected in a trial of the OX40 agonist ivuxolimab. The receptor source for this set is an adult with an advanced solid tumor such as melanoma, head and neck, liver or kidney cancer.

The chain recombines TRBV4-2 with TRBJ2-7, with D uncertain. Per germline, CDR1 LGHNA and CDR2 YNFKEQ. The V end lost 0 bases, the J end lost 4 bases, and 13 bases lay between the germline ends. The CDR3 runs 15 residues. DNA for the CDR3: TGTGCCAGCAGCCAAGAGAGGAACCCAATATACGAGCAGTACTTC. Encoded protein: CASSQERNPIYEQYF.

The rearrangement joins TRBV27 to TRBJ2-3; D perhaps matches TRBD2 (6 bases). The CDR3 totals 15 residues. Trimming removed 6 bases from V and 2 bases from J, with 15 bases in between. Germline lookup yields CDR1 MNHEY and CDR2 SMNVEV (reference sequence). For the CDR3, the DNA is TGTGCCAGCAGAGATAGCGGCGGACACACAGATACGCAGTATTTT. Its protein product is CASRDSGGHTDTQYF.

This clone was picked up a small number of times. This chain uses TRBV2 with TRBJ1-6; unclear D gene. The CDR3 is 12 amino acids. With 5 bases removed from V and 5 bases from J, the gap between germline ends came to 4 bases. The V gene's germline CDR1 is SNHLY and CDR2 FYNNEI. DNA of the CDR3: TGTGCCAGCAGTCCGGATAATTCACCCCTCCACTTT. Its protein product is CASSPDNSPLHF.

J is TRBJ1-1 and V is TRBV6-1, with D possibly matching TRBD1 (6 bases). Trimming removed 5 bases at V and 5 bases at J, with 12 bases between. CDR1 MNHNS and CDR2 SASEGT come from the germline V gene. The CDR3 runs to 13 residues. The CDR3 DNA is TGTGCCAGCAGTCCGGGACACCGGACTGAAGCTTTCTTT. Protein sequence: CASSPGHRTEAFF.

This clone was seen a single time. The chain's CDR3 is CASSPEVGRVNTGELFF. The CDR3 DNA is TGTGCCAGCAGCCCTGAGGTGGGACGGGTGAACACCGGGGAGCTGTTTTTT. V usage is TRBV7-8 and J usage is TRBJ2-2; D tentatively reads TRBD1 or TRBD2 (5 bases each). The CDR3 runs 17 residues. The V and J ends lost 5 bases and 1 base respectively, with 17 bases between them. CDR1 and CDR2 from the germline V gene are SGHVS and FQNEAQ. The variable domain in full, completed from reference TRBV7-8 and TRBJ2-2, reads GAGVSQSPRYKVAKRGQDVALRCDPISGHVSLFWYQQALGQGPEFLTYFQNEAQLDKSGLPSDRFFAERPEGSVSTLKIQRTQQEDSAVYLCASSPEVGRVNTGELFFGEGSRLTVL.

The chain couples TRBV21-1 to TRBJ1-6; whether TRBD1, the table's D call, matches the DNA was not checked. TRBV21-1 is a recognized pseudogene. The CDR3 covers 18 residues. In nucleotides, the CDR3 is TGTGCCAGCAGCTGGCCGCGGTACATGCAGGGCGGTAATTCACCCCTCCACTTT. Residues: CASSWPRYMQGGNSPLHF.

There are a few counts of this clone. The rearrangement joins TRBV6-5 to TRBJ1-6; 8 bases are shared with TRBD1. This CDR3 comprises 14 residues. The V gene's germline CDR1 is MNHEY and CDR2 SVGAGI. Trimming removed 6 bases from V and 10 bases from J; junction bases left unmatched: 8. The CDR3 region has the DNA TGTGCCAGCAGCCGGGACAGGATGGGGTCACCCCTCCACTTT. This codes for CASSRDRMGSPLHF.

In its sample, this clone was seen once. V usage is TRBV5-1 and J usage is TRBJ1-1; a possible D gene is TRBD1 (5 bases). This CDR3 is built from 15 residues. The V gene's germline CDR1 is SGHRS and CDR2 YFSETQ. Trimming left V 0 bases short and J 8 bases short, with 17 bases between. As DNA, the CDR3 is TGCGCCAGCAGCTTGGCCCCGGCAGGGTCATGGGAAGCTTTCTTT. This gives the protein CASSLAPAGSWEAFF.

In this sample, this clone turned up a few times. The chain recombines TRBV7-2 with TRBJ2-7; 12 positions agree with TRBD2. The V gene end was trimmed by 5 bases and the J gene end by 2 bases; junction bases not matched to a gene: 4. Germline V gives CDR1 SGHTA, CDR2 FQGNSA. The CDR3 consists of 15 residues. CDR3 amino acids: CASSPGLAGTYEQYF. For the CDR3, the DNA is TGTGCCAGCAGCCCCGGACTAGCGGGGACCTACGAGCAGTACTTC.

This chain links TRBV29-1 with TRBJ2-5; D is ambiguous. The CDR3 is 14 amino acids. Looked up from germline, CDR1 is SQVTM and CDR2 is ANQGSEA. V dropped 3 bases and J dropped 5 bases, with 16 bases sitting between them. The CDR3 sequence is CSVDGDNWRETQYF. The DNA of the CDR3 is TGCAGCGTTGATGGTGACAACTGGCGGGAGACCCAGTACTTC.

This clone was seen a few times. V is TRBV29-1 and J is TRBJ2-2, with D hard to call. This CDR3 has 11 residues. Between the trimmed V and J ends, which lost 6 bases and 5 bases, there was a span of 7 bases. The germline gives CDR1 SQVTM, CDR2 ANQGSEA. The CDR3 region is CSVAVTGELFF. The CDR3 DNA reads TGCAGCGTGGCGGTTACCGGGGAGCTGTTTTTT.

This clone was seen more than once but under ten times. The chain joins TRBV4-1 to TRBJ1-1, with 8 nucleotides matching TRBD1. Germline values: CDR1 MGHRA, CDR2 YSYEKL. The CDR3 has 15 amino acids. V lost 3 bases, J lost 1 base, and 4 bases stayed unmatched. As DNA, the CDR3 is TGCGCCAGCAGCCAGGTACAGGGGGGGAACACTGAAGCTTTCTTT. Translated: CASSQVQGGNTEAFF.

The chain employs TRBV7-8 and TRBJ2-3; the D gene is possibly TRBD2 (6 bases). The CDR3 consists of 14 residues. Germline CDR1 and CDR2: SGHVS and FQNEAQ. V dropped 5 bases and J dropped 5 bases, with 14 bases sitting between them. CDR3 nucleotides: TGTGCCAGCAGCGAGAGGAGGGGAGAAGATACGCAGTATTTT. Amino acids: CASSERRGEDTQYF. The full variable domain, with the rest looked up from reference TRBV7-8 and TRBJ2-3, is GAGVSQSPRYKVAKRGQDVALRCDPISGHVSLFWYQQALGQGPEFLTYFQNEAQLDKSGLPSDRFFAERPEGSVSTLKIQRTQQEDSAVYLCASSERRGEDTQYFGPGTRLTVL.

V gene TRBV15 combines with J gene TRBJ2-3; the D gene is possibly TRBD2 (6 bases). The CDR3 is 14 amino acids. Per germline, CDR1 LNHNV and CDR2 YYDKDF (reference sequence). V lost 1 base and J lost 1, with 6 bases in between. The CDR3 sequence is CATSRAGGTDTQYF. The DNA for the CDR3 is TGTGCCACCAGCAGAGCGGGGGGCACAGATACGCAGTATTTT.

The chain employs TRBV4-1 and TRBJ2-5, with TRBD2 matching over 8 bases. The CDR3 runs 18 residues. From germline, CDR1 is MGHRA and CDR2 YSYEKL. After removal of 4 bases from V and 0 bases from J, the junction contained 13 bases not matched to a gene. The CDR3 here is CASSLDKTLRGDQETQYF. The CDR3 DNA is TGCGCCAGCAGCCTCGATAAGACGTTGCGGGGGGACCAAGAGACCCAGTACTTC.

The CDR3 spells CAVGTANYGYTF. The CDR3 DNA sequence: TGTGCCGTCGGGACCGCGAACTATGGCTACACCTTC. The rearrangement links TRBV7-9 to TRBJ1-2; TRBD1 might be the D (5 bases). Trimming took 11 bases from V and 2 from J, leaving 12 bases between them. Germline assignment: CDR1 SEHNR and CDR2 FQNEAQ (reference sequence). The CDR3 runs to 12 residues.

This clone showed up just once. This rearrangement joins TRBV7-2 to TRBJ2-4; TRBD1 agrees at 7 bases. V lost 6 bases and J lost 5; bases outside the gene matches: 7. Germline CDR1 SGHTA, CDR2 FQGNSA. CDR3 size: 14 residues. The CDR3 spells CASRSGQSQNIQYF. CDR3 coding DNA: TGTGCCAGCAGGTCGGGACAGTCCCAAAACATTCAGTACTTC.

The chain joins TRBV7-9 to TRBJ1-4; possible D gene TRBD1, 6 bases. The CDR3 has 14 amino acids. Germline values: CDR1 SEHNR, CDR2 FQNEAQ (reference sequence). V was cut by 5 bases and J by 4 bases, with 11 bases left in between. The CDR3 coding sequence is TGTGCCAGCAGCGAAAGGGGGTATAATGAAAAACTGTTTTTT. Encoded protein: CASSERGYNEKLFF. Using reference TRBV7-9 and TRBJ1-4 for the parts outside the CDR3, the full variable domain is DTGVSQNPRHKITKRGQNVTFRCDPISEHNRLYWYRQTLGQGPEFLTYFQNEAQLEKSRLLSDRFSAERPKGSFSTLEIQRTEQGDSAMYLCASSERGYNEKLFFGSGTQLSVL.

V gene TRBV5-1 combines with J gene TRBJ2-5, with D perhaps being TRBD1 or TRBD2 (6 bases each). The germline CDR1 and CDR2 sequences are SGHRS and YFSETQ. CDR3 length equals 15 residues. The V and J ends lost 0 bases and 3 bases respectively, with 12 bases between them. The CDR3 nucleotides read TGCGCCAGCAGCTTGGTCGGGGGCGCAGAAGAGACCCAGTACTTC. Encoded protein: CASSLVGGAEETQYF. The full variable domain, completed using reference TRBV5-1 and TRBJ2-5, is KAGVTQTPRYLIKTRGQQVTLSCSPISGHRSVSWYQQTPGQGLQFLFEYFSETQRNKGNFPGRFSGRQFSNSRSEMNVSTLELGDSALYLCASSLVGGAEETQYFGPGTRLLVL.

The CDR3 nucleotides read TGTGCCAGCAGTGTAAGTCAGGGCGGTGAGACCCAGTACTTC. Amino acid sequence: CASSVSQGGETQYF. The chain couples TRBV6-1 to TRBJ2-5; tentatively, D is TRBD1 (5 bases). Germline lookup yields CDR1 MNHNS and CDR2 SASEGT. The CDR3 covers 14 residues. Trimming left V 4 bases short and J 5 bases short, with 14 bases between.

The chain has TRBV9 and TRBJ2-3; D not resolved. Germline CDR1 and CDR2: SGDLS and YYNGEE. The CDR3 loop spans 15 amino acids. The ends were cut back, 0 bases at V and 0 bases at J, with 8 bases in the middle. The CDR3 sequence is CASSVVSGSTDTQYF. The CDR3 DNA is TGTGCCAGCAGCGTAGTATCCGGGAGCACAGATACGCAGTATTTT.

The CDR3 DNA reads as TGTGCCAGCAGCCCCGATACAGGGTTTTCCTACGAGCAGTACTTC. This codes for CASSPDTGFSYEQYF. The gene calls are TRBV6-1 and TRBJ2-7, with D possibly matching TRBD1 (6 bases). Deletions cut 6 bases from V and 1 base from J, with 16 bases between. CDR3 length equals 15 residues. The germline V gene has CDR1 MNHNS and CDR2 SASEGT.

The V and J genes are TRBV7-9 and TRBJ2-3, with 10 bases that match TRBD1. CDR1 is SEHNR and CDR2 is FQNEAQ in the germline V gene (reference sequence). This CDR3 comprises 14 residues. With 6 bases clipped from V and 4 bases from J, the junction kept 4 bases outside the gene matches. The CDR3 nucleotides are TGTGCCAGCAGTCGGACAGGGGGTGCAGATACGCAGTATTTT. Its protein product is CASSRTGGADTQYF.

This clone occurred a few times. The gene calls are TRBV5-1 and TRBJ2-2; TRBD2 is a possible D gene (5 bases). The germline V gene encodes CDR1 SGHRS and CDR2 YFSETQ. The CDR3 extends over 14 amino acids. V was cut by 6 bases and J by 5 bases, with 14 bases left in between. The CDR3 region is CASNQDPGTGELFF. CDR3 DNA sequence: TGCGCCAGCAACCAGGATCCGGGGACCGGGGAGCTGTTTTTT.

Here the CDR3 DNA reads TGTGCCATCAGTGTAGGAGCGGGATCTAGCACAGATACGCAGTATTTT. Its translation: CAISVGAGSSTDTQYF. V is TRBV10-3 and J is TRBJ2-3; TRBD2 agrees at 7 bases. With V trimmed by 4 bases and J by 0 bases, 7 bases remained unmatched. The germline V gene has CDR1 ENHRY and CDR2 SYGVKD. There are 16 residues in the CDR3.

The chain links TRBV5-6 to TRBJ2-2; TRBD2 agrees at 7 bases. The germline CDR1 and CDR2 sequences are SGHDT and YYEEEE. CDR3 size: 14 residues. The ends lost 4 bases at V and 8 bases at J; junction bases unmatched: 8. The CDR3 DNA is TGTGCCAGCAGCCCGGAACTAGCGTCTGGGGAGCTGTTTTTT. Its protein is CASSPELASGELFF.